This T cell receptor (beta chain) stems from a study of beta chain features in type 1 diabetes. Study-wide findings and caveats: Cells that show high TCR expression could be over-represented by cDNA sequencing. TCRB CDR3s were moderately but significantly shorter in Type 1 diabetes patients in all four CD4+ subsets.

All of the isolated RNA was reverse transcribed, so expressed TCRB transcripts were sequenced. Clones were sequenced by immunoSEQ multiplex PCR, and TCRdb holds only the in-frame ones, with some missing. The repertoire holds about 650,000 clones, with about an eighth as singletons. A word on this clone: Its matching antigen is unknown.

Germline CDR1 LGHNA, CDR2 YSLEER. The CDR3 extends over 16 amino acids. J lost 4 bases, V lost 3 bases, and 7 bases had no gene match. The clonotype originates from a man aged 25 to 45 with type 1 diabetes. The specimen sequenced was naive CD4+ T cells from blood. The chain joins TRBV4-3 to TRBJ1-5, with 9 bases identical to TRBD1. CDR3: CASSQGWDRVNQPQHF. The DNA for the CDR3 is TGCGCCAGCAGCCAGGGATGGGACAGGGTAAATCAGCCCCAGCATTTT.